The clone carrying this T cell receptor (beta chain) was seen a handful of times. Its antigen is unknown. An Oncomine TCR Beta short-read assay was used to sequence the DNA from cultured CD4+ T cells. TCRdb used MiXCR to reprocess the PCR reads, holding one entry per CDR3 protein. Here the sample spans more than 12,000 distinct CDR3 sequences, about 28% being singletons. This sample is drawn from a study of vaccination and CD4 T cells after COVID-19. Study findings and constraints: The median proportion of reactive clones detected only post-vaccination in convalescent patients was 85% to 90%.

There are 14 residues in the CDR3. Trimming left V 1 base short and J 11 bases short, with 12 bases between. The germline V gene encodes CDR1 SGHTA and CDR2 FQGNSA. The treatment denotes: approximately nine-day PBMC culture with coronavirus spike peptide pools or control peptides (ViraFEST assay). For ViraFEST, peptide pools expanded antigen-specific T cells, after which the TCRs were sequenced. The V call is TRBV7-2, the J call TRBJ1-6, with D uncertain. This clonotype originated in a human donor with COVID-19. Sequenced: cultured CD4+ T cells from blood. DNA of the CDR3: TGTGCCAGCAGCTTAGGCGTAACTATGGCACCCCTCCACTTT. Residues: CASSLGVTMAPLHF. Combining the CDR3 with reference TRBV7-2 and TRBJ1-6 gives the whole variable domain GAGVSQSPSNKVTEKGKDVELRCDPISGHTALYWYRQSLGQGLEFLIYFQGNSAPDKSGLPSDRFSAERTGGSVSTLTIQRTQQEDSAVYLCASSLGVTMAPLHFGNGTRLTVT.